This TCR beta chain was profiled in a study of blood T cell repertoires in COVID-19. Across the whole study: Spain, Italy and the United States supplied samples that represented acute and convalescent COVID-19.

The Seattle patients joined while their infection was active and were tracked longitudinally afterward. The CDR3 totals 13 residues. Germline assignment: CDR1 SGHRS and CDR2 YFSETQ. V shed 7 bases and J shed 6 bases, with 16 bases lying between them. Measured with immunoSEQ multiplex PCR; TCRdb has only the in-frame clones, and not every one. This sample has around 470,000 clones, with roughly 89% found just once. Sequencing input: peripheral blood. The rearrangement uses TRBV5-1 and TRBJ1-1; weak D call: TRBD1 (5 bases). This TCR derives from a man aged 18 to 29 with COVID-19, enrolled during active disease. In DNA, the CDR3 is TGCGCCAGCGGACGACCGGGGGAGCCTGAAGCTTTCTTT. This encodes CASGRPGEPEAFF.